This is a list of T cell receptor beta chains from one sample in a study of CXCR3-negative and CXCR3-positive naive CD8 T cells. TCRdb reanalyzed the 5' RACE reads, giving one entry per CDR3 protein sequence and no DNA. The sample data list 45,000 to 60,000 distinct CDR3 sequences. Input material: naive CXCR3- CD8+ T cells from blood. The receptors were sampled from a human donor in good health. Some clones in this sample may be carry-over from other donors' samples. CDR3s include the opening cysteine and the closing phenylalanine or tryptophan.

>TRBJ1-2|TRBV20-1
CSARDMDNYGYTF
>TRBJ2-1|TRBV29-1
CSVEVLLHGLNEQFF
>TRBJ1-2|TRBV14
CASSQAGTGFYGYTF
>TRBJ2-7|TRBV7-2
CASSLGAGTGSYEQYF
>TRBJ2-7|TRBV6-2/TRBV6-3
CAIRLGQGHEQYF
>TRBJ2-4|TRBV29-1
CSVELPRGGNIQYF
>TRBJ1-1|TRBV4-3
CASSANRVEAFF
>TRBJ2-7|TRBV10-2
CANRQGEVGEQYF
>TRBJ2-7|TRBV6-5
CASSPGLVLHEQYF
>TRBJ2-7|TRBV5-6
CASMFSGSSYEQYF
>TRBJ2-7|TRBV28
CASSPPGSSYEQYF
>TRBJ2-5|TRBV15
CATSSNLRPSEETQYF
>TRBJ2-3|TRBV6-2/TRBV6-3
CASSTAGASTDTQYF
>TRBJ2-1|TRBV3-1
CASSLIKGEQFF
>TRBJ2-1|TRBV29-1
CSVESSGGMDEQFF
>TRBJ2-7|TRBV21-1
CASSKIQPYEQYF
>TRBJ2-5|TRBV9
CASSAPKLTGEETQYF
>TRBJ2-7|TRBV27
CASSRGTSGGTSYEQYF
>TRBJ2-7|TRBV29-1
CSVSGPASEQYF
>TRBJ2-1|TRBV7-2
CASSLPPGRGRINNEQFF
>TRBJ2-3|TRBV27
CASSILVTSTDTQYF
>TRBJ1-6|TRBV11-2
CASSLGPNSPLHF
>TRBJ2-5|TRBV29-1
CSVEGGREETQYF
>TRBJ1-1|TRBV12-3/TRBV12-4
CASSTNDRVVLSSEAFF
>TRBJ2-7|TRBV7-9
CASSRGGEPSYEQYF
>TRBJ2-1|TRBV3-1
CASSQTGGGPQANTDEQFF
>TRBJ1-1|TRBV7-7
CASSAGQGAQGAFF
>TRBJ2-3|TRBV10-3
CAISDSLAGASTDTQYF
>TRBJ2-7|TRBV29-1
CSVEVGDYEQYF
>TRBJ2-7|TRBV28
CASSPAAYEQYF
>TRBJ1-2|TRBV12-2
CASRLLAFPLTRYGYTF
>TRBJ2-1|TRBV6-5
CASSYSGSPYNEQFF
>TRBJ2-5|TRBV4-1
CASSQEGQGGKTQYF
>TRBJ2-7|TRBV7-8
CASSLQGFYEQYF
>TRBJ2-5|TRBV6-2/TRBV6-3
CASSYWEGTETQYF
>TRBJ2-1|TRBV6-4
CASSDSAGGNEQFF
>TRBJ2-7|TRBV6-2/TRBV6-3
CASSYGTSGEQYF
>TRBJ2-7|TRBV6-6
CASSYGNSEYEQYF
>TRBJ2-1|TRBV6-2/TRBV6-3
CASRSPQGYNEQFF
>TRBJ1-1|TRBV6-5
CAAQTGNTEAFF
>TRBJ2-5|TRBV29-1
CSVAEGETQYF
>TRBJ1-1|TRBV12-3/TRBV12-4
CASSWDRGEGNTEAFF
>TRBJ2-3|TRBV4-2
CASSQEGEGPTDTQYF